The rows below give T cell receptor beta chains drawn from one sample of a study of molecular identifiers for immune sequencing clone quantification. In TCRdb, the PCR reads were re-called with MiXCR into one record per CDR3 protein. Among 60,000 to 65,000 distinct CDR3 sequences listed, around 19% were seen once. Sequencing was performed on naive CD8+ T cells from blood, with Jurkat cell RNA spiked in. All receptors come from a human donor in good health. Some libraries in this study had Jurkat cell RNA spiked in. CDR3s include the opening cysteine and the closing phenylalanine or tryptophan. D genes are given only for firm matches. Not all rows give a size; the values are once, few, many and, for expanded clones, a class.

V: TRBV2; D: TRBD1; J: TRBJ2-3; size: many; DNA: TGTGCCAGCAGTGAACTACAGGGGTCCGGCGGGCCCACAGATACGCAGTATTTT; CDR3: CASSELQGSGGPTDTQYF
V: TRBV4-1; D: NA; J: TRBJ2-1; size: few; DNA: TGCGCCAGCAGCCCGGGAGAGGTGCACAATGAGCAGTTCTTC; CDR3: CASSPGEVHNEQFF
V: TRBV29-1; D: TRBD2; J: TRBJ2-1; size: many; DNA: TGCAGCGTTGATACTAGCGGGAGATACAATGAGCAGTTCTTC; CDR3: CSVDTSGRYNEQFF
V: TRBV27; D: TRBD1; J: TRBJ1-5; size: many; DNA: TGTGCCAGCAGTGCCGGACAGGGGAATCAGCCCCAGCATTTT; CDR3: CASSAGQGNQPQHF
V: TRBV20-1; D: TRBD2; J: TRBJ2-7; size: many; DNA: TGCAGTGCTAGAGGTACTAGCGGAAGTAGAGGTTACGAGCAGTACTTC; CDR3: CSARGTSGSRGYEQYF
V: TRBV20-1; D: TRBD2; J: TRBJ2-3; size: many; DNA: TGCAGTGCTAGAGATCGCAATAGCGGGTATGCAGATACGCAGTATTTT; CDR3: CSARDRNSGYADTQYF
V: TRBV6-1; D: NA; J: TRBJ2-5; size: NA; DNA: TGTGCCAGCAGTCTCCCGGGACAACTGAAAGAGACCCAGTACTTC; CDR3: CASSLPGQLKETQYF
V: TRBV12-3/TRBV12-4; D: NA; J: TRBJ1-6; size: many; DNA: TGTGCCAGCAGCGACACAGGGACACTTTCACCCCTCCACTTT; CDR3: CASSDTGTLSPLHF
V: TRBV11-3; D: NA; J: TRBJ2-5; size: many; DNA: TGTGCCAGCACCGAAACAGGGGGGGATAGACTAGCGGAATACCAAGAGACCCAGTACTTC; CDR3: CASTETGGDRLAEYQETQYF
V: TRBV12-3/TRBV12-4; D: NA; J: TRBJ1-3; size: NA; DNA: TGTGCCAGCATGGGGGCCGACAGATTCTCTGGAAACACCATATATTTT; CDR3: CASMGADRFSGNTIYF
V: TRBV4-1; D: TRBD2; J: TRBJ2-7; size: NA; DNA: TGCGCCAGCAGCCAAGCTAGCGGAGCCCCCTACGAGCAGTACTTC; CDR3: CASSQASGAPYEQYF
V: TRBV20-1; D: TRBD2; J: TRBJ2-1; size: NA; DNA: TGCAGTGCTAGAGATATTGTACGAGCGGGACGTTCCTACAATGAGCAGTTCTTC; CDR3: CSARDIVRAGRSYNEQFF
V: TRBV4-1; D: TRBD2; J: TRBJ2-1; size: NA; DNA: TGCGCCAGCAGCCAGCGCGGGGGGATCTTCAATGAGCGGTTCTTC; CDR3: CASSQRGGIFNERFF
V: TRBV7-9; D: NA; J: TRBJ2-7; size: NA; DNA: TGTGCCAGCAGTCCTTCTGGGACTTATACCTACGAGCAGTACTTC; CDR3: CASSPSGTYTYEQYF
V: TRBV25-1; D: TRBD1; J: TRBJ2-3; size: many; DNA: TGTGCCAGCAGTGCAACAGGGGGCTCAGCCACAGATACGCAGTATTTT; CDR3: CASSATGGSATDTQYF
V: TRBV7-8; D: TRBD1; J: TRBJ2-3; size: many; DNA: TGTGCCAGCAGCTTAGGACACCGGGACAGGATCACAGATACGCAGTATTTT; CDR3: CASSLGHRDRITDTQYF
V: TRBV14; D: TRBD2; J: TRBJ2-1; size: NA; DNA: TGTGCCAGCAGCCAATTAAGGCTAGCGGGAGCCGATGAGCAGTTCTTC; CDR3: CASSQLRLAGADEQFF
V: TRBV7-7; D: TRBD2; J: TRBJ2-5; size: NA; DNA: TGTGCTAGCAGCGCTAGCGGGAGGGCCGGAGAGACCCAGTACTTC; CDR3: CASSASGRAGETQYF
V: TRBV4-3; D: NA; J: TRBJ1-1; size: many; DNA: TGCGCCAGCAGCCAAGGCCCGGGGATGAACACTGAAGCTTTCTTT; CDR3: CASSQGPGMNTEAFF
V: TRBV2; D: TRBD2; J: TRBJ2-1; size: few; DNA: TGTGCCAGCATACTAGCGGGAGGCGCCTACAATGAGCAGTTCTTC; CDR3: CASILAGGAYNEQFF
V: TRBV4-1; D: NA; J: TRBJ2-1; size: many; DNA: TGCGCCAGCAGCCAATGGCAGAGCTCCTACAATGAGCAGTTCTTC; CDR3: CASSQWQSSYNEQFF
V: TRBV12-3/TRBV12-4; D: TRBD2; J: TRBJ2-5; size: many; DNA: TGTGCCAGCAGTTTAGTGGTTGGGCTAGCGGCAGAGACCCAGTACTTC; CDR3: CASSLVVGLAAETQYF
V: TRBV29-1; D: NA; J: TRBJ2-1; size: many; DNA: TGCAGCGTTGAAGTCTACTACAATGAGCAGTTCTTC; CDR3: CSVEVYYNEQFF
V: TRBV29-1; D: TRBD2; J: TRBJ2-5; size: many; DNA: TGCAGCGTGACTAGCGGGAGGGCGGAGACCCAGTACTTC; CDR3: CSVTSGRAETQYF
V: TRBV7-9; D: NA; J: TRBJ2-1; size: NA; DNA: TGTGCCAGCACCCTCCCGAGAGGGCGGGAATTGATTGAGCAGTTCTTC; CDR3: CASTLPRGRELIEQFF
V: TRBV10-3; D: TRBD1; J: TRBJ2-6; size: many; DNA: TGTGCCATCAGTGAGAATCTACAGGGGGCGCATGGGGCCAACGTCCTGACTTTC; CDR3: CAISENLQGAHGANVLTF
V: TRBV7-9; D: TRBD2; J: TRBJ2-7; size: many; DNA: TGTGCCAGCAGCCCCCTAGGGGTAGCGGGAACTAACGAGCAGTACTTC; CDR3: CASSPLGVAGTNEQYF
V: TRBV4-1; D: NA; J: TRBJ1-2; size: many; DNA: TGCGCCAGCAGCCAAGATTCCGGGAGTCGTTATGGCTACACCTTC; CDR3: CASSQDSGSRYGYTF
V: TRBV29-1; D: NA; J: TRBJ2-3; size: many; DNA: TGCAGCGTTGGTATCGTCGGGCATCGTGCCGCAGATACGCAGTATTTT; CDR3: CSVGIVGHRAADTQYF
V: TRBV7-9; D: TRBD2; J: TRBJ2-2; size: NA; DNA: TGTGCCAGCAGTCCACGCGGGACTAGCGGGGTCCCGAACACCGGGGAGCTGTTTTTT; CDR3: CASSPRGTSGVPNTGELFF
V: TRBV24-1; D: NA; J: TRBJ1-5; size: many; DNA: TGTGCCACCAGTGACTCGAGCTATCAGCCCCAGCATTTT; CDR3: CATSDSSYQPQHF
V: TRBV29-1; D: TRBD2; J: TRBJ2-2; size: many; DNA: TGCAGCGTTGAGCTAGCGGGAGATAACACCGGGGAGCTGTTTTTT; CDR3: CSVELAGDNTGELFF
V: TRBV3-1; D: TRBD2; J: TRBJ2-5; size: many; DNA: TGTGCCAGCAGCCAGACTAGCGGGAGCACCGGAAGAGAGACCCAGTACTTC; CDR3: CASSQTSGSTGRETQYF
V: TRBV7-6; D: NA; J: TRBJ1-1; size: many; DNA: TGTGCCAGCAGCTTAAAGACAGGAATCAACCGAATCACTGAAGCTTTCTTT; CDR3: CASSLKTGINRITEAFF
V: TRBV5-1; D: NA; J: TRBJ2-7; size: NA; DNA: TGCGCCAGCAGGTCCGGGACGGGATCCTCCTACGAGCAGTACTTC; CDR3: CASRSGTGSSYEQYF
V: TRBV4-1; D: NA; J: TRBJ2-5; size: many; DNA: TGCGCCAGCAGCCAAGTGCCAACTAGCGAAGGAGGGGGGACCCAGTACTTC; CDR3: CASSQVPTSEGGGTQYF
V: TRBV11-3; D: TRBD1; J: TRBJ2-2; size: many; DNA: TGTGCCAGCATCCGGGACAGGGGACGAGGTGGTCCCGGGGAGCTGTTTTTT; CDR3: CASIRDRGRGGPGELFF
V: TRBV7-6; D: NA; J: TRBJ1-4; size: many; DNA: TGTGCCAGCAGCACCCCGCGGGGGAACGATAATGAAAAACTGTTTTTT; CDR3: CASSTPRGNDNEKLFF
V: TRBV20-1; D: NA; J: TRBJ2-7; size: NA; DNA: TGCAGTGCTAGAGGTGAAGGTCCCCATGGCTACGAGCAGTACTTC; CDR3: CSARGEGPHGYEQYF
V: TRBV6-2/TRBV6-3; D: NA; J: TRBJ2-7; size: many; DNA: TGTGCCAGCAGTCCGCGCGAGGGACATCTATACGAGCAGTACTTC; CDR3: CASSPREGHLYEQYF
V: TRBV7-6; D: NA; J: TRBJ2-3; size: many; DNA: TGTGCCAGCAGCCCATGGGACAGCACAGATACGCAGTATTTT; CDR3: CASSPWDSTDTQYF
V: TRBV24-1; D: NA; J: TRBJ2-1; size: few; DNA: TGTGCCACCAGTGGTTGGAGTAGCGACTACAATGAGCAGTTCTTC; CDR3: CATSGWSSDYNEQFF